This TCR beta chain was observed in a study of vaccination and CD4 T cells after COVID-19. The overall study: Either the Pfizer-BioNTech BNT162b2 or Moderna mRNA-1273 vaccine was given as two doses.

About this clonotype itself: What it binds is not known.

Sequencing of cultured CD4+ T cell DNA used the Oncomine TCR Beta short-read assay. DNA came from CD4+ T cells after culture. TCRdb reprocessed the PCR reads with MiXCR, giving one entry per CDR3 protein. The data show some 7,000 distinct CDR3 sequences, roughly 22% seen once. The germline V gene encodes CDR1 SGHRS and CDR2 YFSETQ. The CDR3 totals 13 residues. Trimming pared 4 bases from V and 4 bases from J, leaving 11 bases between. Stated treatment: roughly ten-day PBMC culture with coronavirus spike peptide pools or control peptides (ViraFEST assay). Isolation of CD4+ T cells by negative selection took place after approximately ten days of culture.

This sequence was found in a human donor who had recovered from COVID-19. Specimen: CD4+ T cells from blood, cultured in vitro, collected after SARS-CoV-2 vaccination. The chain uses TRBV5-1 and TRBJ1-1, with D tentatively TRBD1 (5 bases). The CDR3 DNA is TGCGCCAGCAGCGTACAGGTTGGCACTGAAGCTTTCTTT. Its protein is CASSVQVGTEAFF. Full variable domain (rest looked up from reference TRBV5-1 and TRBJ1-1): KAGVTQTPRYLIKTRGQQVTLSCSPISGHRSVSWYQQTPGQGLQFLFEYFSETQRNKGNFPGRFSGRQFSNSRSEMNVSTLELGDSALYLCASSVQVGTEAFFGQGTRLTVV.